A selection of T cell receptor beta chains follows, all from one sample in a study of blood T cell repertoires in COVID-19. Sequencing used immunoSEQ multiplex PCR; TCRdb keeps in-frame clones, though not all of them. The table lists 100,000 to 120,000 clones, 85% to 90% of them singletons. What was sequenced was peripheral blood. The source is a woman between 50 and 59 years old with acute or convalescent COVID-19. Each CDR3 is given with its conserved first and last residue. The D gene is left open where the match is weak. A clone size is listed for some rows: how often the clone was seen (once, few, many), or a class if it is expanded.

TRBD2 | . | TRBJ2-7 | TRBV7-9 | TGTGCCAGCAGCCATGGGCTGGGTAGCGGGAACGTCCAGCAGTACTTC | CASSHGLGSGNVQQYF
. | . | TRBJ1-4 | TRBV7-2 | TGTGCCAGCAGCTCCCCGTCCCTTATCGGAAAACTGTTTTTT | CASSSPSLIGKLFF
TRBD1 | . | TRBJ2-7 | TRBV29-1 | TGCAGCGCCAAGGACAGGGGGGACGAGCAGTACTTC | CSAKDRGDEQYF
TRBD2 | . | TRBJ2-2 | TRBV18 | TGTGCCAGCTCACCAAATCGGGAGGGGACCGGGGAGCTGTTTTTT | CASSPNREGTGELFF
TRBD1 | . | TRBJ1-4 | TRBV27 | TGTGCCAGCCCCGGACAGGGGGCTATTTTTGAAAAACTGTTTTTT | CASPGQGAIFEKLFF
TRBD1 | . | TRBJ1-6 | TRBV6-5 | TGTGCCAGCAGACCACAGGGGAGTGGGTCACCCCTCCACTTT | CASRPQGSGSPLHF
. | . | TRBJ2-4 | TRBV4-1 | TGCGCCAGCAGCCCAGAGCGACTCTTAGCCAAAAACATTCAGTACTTC | CASSPERLLAKNIQYF
TRBD1 | . | TRBJ2-7 | TRBV19 | TGTGCCAGTAGCCCCAGGGGGACAGGGTTGTCCGAGCAGTACTTC | CASSPRGTGLSEQYF
TRBD2 | . | TRBJ2-7 | TRBV2 | TGTGCCAGCAGGAGGGGGCTAGCGGGATCCGAGCAGTACTTC | CASRRGLAGSEQYF
TRBD1 | . | TRBJ2-2 | TRBV5-1 | TGCGCCAGCAGCTCCCGCCCCGGGACAGGGGTGTCCGGGGAGCTGTTTTTT | CASSSRPGTGVSGELFF
. | . | TRBJ2-7 | TRBV27 | TGTGCCAGCAGTCTACGTTCGGGCGAGCAGTACTTC | CASSLRSGEQYF
TRBD1 | . | TRBJ1-2 | TRBV30 | TGTGCCTGGAGTGCGGACAGGGGGGACTATGGCTACACCTTC | CAWSADRGDYGYTF
TRBD1 | once | TRBJ2-2 | TRBV5-8 | TGTGCCAGCAGCAAGAGACCGGGACAGGGATACACCGGGGAGCTGTTTTTT | CASSKRPGQGYTGELFF
. | few | TRBJ2-7 | TRBV28 | TGTGCCAGCAGTTCTGCCGGGAGCTGGTACTTC | CASSSAGSWYF
TRBD1 | . | TRBJ2-2 | TRBV2 | TGTGCCAGCAGTGCCATGGGACAGGCGAGCGGGGAGCTGTTTTTT | CASSAMGQASGELFF